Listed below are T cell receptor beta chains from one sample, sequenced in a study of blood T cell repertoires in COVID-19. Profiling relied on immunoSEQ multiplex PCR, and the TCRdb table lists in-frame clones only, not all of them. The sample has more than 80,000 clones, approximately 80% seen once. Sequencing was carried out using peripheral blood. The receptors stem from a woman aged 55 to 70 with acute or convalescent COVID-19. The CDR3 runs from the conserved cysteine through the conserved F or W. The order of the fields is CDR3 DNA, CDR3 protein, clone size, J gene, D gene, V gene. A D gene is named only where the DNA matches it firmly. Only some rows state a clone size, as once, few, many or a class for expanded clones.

DNA: TGTGCCAGCAGCCGAGAACAGGGGGCCCTCTATGGCTACACCTTC; CDR3: CASSREQGALYGYTF; size: once; J: TRBJ1-2; D: TRBD1; V: TRBV11-2
DNA: TGTGCCCTTGGGGTTGGGTGGCACCGGGACAGGGAGAATGAGCAGTTCTTC; CDR3: CALGVGWHRDRENEQFF; size: -; J: TRBJ2-1; D: TRBD1; V: TRBV27
DNA: TGTGCCAGCAGTTTTTCAAGCGGCCCCGCGGGGGATACGCAGTATTTT; CDR3: CASSFSSGPAGDTQYF; size: few; J: TRBJ2-3; D: -; V: TRBV28
DNA: TGTGCCAGCAGCTCTCAGGGGGCTGGTGGCAATCAGCCCCAGCATTTT; CDR3: CASSSQGAGGNQPQHF; size: once; J: TRBJ1-5; D: TRBD1; V: TRBV7-2
DNA: TGCGCCAGCAGCCAAGTGGGACAGTATAATGAAAAACTGTTTTTT; CDR3: CASSQVGQYNEKLFF; size: few; J: TRBJ1-4; D: TRBD1; V: TRBV4-1
DNA: TGTGCCATCAGTGAGTCGACAGGGGCTAAGGCTTTCTTT; CDR3: CAISESTGAKAFF; size: -; J: TRBJ1-1; D: TRBD1; V: TRBV10-3
DNA: TGTGCCAGCACCAGGGTGGACAGCAGCACAGATACGCAGTATTTT; CDR3: CASTRVDSSTDTQYF; size: -; J: TRBJ2-3; D: -; V: TRBV6-5
DNA: TGTGCCAGCAGCCCGGGACTAGCGGGGGCCCCTGGAAATGAGCAGTTCTTC; CDR3: CASSPGLAGAPGNEQFF; size: -; J: TRBJ2-1; D: TRBD2; V: TRBV5-6
DNA: TGCGCCAGCAGCTTGGGGACTAGCGGGGCCCGAGAGCAGTTCTTC; CDR3: CASSLGTSGAREQFF; size: -; J: TRBJ2-1; D: TRBD2; V: TRBV5-1
DNA: TGTGCCAGTATGGGACTAGCGGGGGATGCATGGACAGATACGCAGTATTTT; CDR3: CASMGLAGDAWTDTQYF; size: -; J: TRBJ2-3; D: TRBD2; V: TRBV19
DNA: TGTGCCAGTAGTCCCTGGAAGACAGGGCCTAATGAAAAACTGTTTTTT; CDR3: CASSPWKTGPNEKLFF; size: -; J: TRBJ1-4; D: TRBD1; V: TRBV19
DNA: TGTGCCAGCAGCCAAGTAAAGGGGACAGCCTCCTATAATTCACCCCTCCACTTT; CDR3: CASSQVKGTASYNSPLHF; size: -; J: TRBJ1-6; D: TRBD1; V: TRBV3-1/TRBV3-2
DNA: TGTGCCAGCAGCTTGGGAGTGGCGGGAGCAAGCTCCTACAATGAGCAGTTCTTC; CDR3: CASSLGVAGASSYNEQFF; size: once; J: TRBJ2-1; D: TRBD2; V: TRBV5-5
DNA: TGCAGTGCTAGTCGACGGGAGAAAAACATTCAGTACTTC; CDR3: CSASRREKNIQYF; size: -; J: TRBJ2-4; D: -; V: TRBV20-1
DNA: TGTGCCAGCACAAGCGGGGCTGAGAACACTGAAGCTTTCTTT; CDR3: CASTSGAENTEAFF; size: -; J: TRBJ1-1; D: -; V: TRBV5-6
DNA: TGTGCCAGCAGTTTAGCGAGGAGCTACGAGCAGTACTTC; CDR3: CASSLARSYEQYF; size: -; J: TRBJ2-7; D: -; V: TRBV12-3/TRBV12-4
DNA: TGTGCCAGCAGTCCACGACAGGGTAGTAACGAGCAGTACTTC; CDR3: CASSPRQGSNEQYF; size: -; J: TRBJ2-7; D: TRBD1; V: TRBV27
DNA: TGTGCCAGCAGCGCCTCAAACAGGGGGAGGAATGAAAAACTGTTTTTT; CDR3: CASSASNRGRNEKLFF; size: -; J: TRBJ1-4; D: TRBD1; V: TRBV9
DNA: TGCGCCAGCAGTGAGGGACTAGCTAGAGTAGAGACCCAGTACTTC; CDR3: CASSEGLARVETQYF; size: -; J: TRBJ2-5; D: TRBD2; V: TRBV10-2
DNA: TGTGCCAGCAGCTTTGCTAGCGGGGTCTCAGATACGCAGTATTTT; CDR3: CASSFASGVSDTQYF; size: -; J: TRBJ2-3; D: TRBD2; V: TRBV7-9
DNA: TGTGCCAGCTCACCCCCCGGGACTAGTCGCAATGAGCAGTTCTTC; CDR3: CASSPPGTSRNEQFF; size: -; J: TRBJ2-1; D: TRBD2; V: TRBV18
DNA: TGTGCCAGCAGTTTAAATGGTCGGGAAGCTTTCTTT; CDR3: CASSLNGREAFF; size: few; J: TRBJ1-1; D: -; V: TRBV27
DNA: TGCGCCAGCAGCCTACAGGACGTAGTGACTGAAGCTTTCTTT; CDR3: CASSLQDVVTEAFF; size: -; J: TRBJ1-1; D: -; V: TRBV5-1
DNA: TGTGCCAGCAGCCCCGCAGCGTACTATGGCTACACCTTC; CDR3: CASSPAAYYGYTF; size: -; J: TRBJ1-2; D: -; V: TRBV14
DNA: TGCGCCAGCAGACTCGTGGCGGGGTCATCCTACAATGAGCAGTTCTTC; CDR3: CASRLVAGSSYNEQFF; size: -; J: TRBJ2-1; D: -; V: TRBV5-1
DNA: TGTGCCAGCAGTTACGGGACAGGGGCCAAAAACATTCAGTACTTC; CDR3: CASSYGTGAKNIQYF; size: -; J: TRBJ2-4; D: TRBD1; V: TRBV6-7
DNA: TGTGCCAGCAGCCGGGACAGTATTAATTCACCCCTCCACTTT; CDR3: CASSRDSINSPLHF; size: -; J: TRBJ1-6; D: TRBD1; V: TRBV6-5
DNA: TGTGCCAGCTCAGTTGACAGGAGGAGCTACACCTTC; CDR3: CASSVDRRSYTF; size: few; J: TRBJ1-2; D: -; V: TRBV18
DNA: TGTGCCAGCAGGGGAGGAGGCTACAATGAGCAGTTCTTC; CDR3: CASRGGGYNEQFF; size: -; J: TRBJ2-1; D: -; V: TRBV12-3/TRBV12-4
DNA: TGCGCCAGCAGCGCGCAGGGGGCGGACTATGGCTACACCTTC; CDR3: CASSAQGADYGYTF; size: -; J: TRBJ1-2; D: TRBD1; V: TRBV5-1
DNA: TGTGCCAGCCTCCGGGACAGGGTCACTGAAGCTTTCTTT; CDR3: CASLRDRVTEAFF; size: -; J: TRBJ1-1; D: TRBD1; V: TRBV12-3/TRBV12-4
DNA: TGTGCCGGCGCCGGGAATCAGCCCCAGCATTTT; CDR3: CAGAGNQPQHF; size: -; J: TRBJ1-5; D: -; V: TRBV19
DNA: TGTGCCGCAAGAGGCGGGGGAGGTCAAGAGACCCAGTACTTC; CDR3: CAARGGGGQETQYF; size: -; J: TRBJ2-5; D: TRBD2; V: TRBV6-5
DNA: TGTGCCAGCAAGTTGGTAGAAACTAATGAAAAACTGTTTTTT; CDR3: CASKLVETNEKLFF; size: few; J: TRBJ1-4; D: -; V: TRBV2
DNA: TGTGCCAGCAGCTTAAATAGCGGGAGCCACAATGAGCAGTTCTTC; CDR3: CASSLNSGSHNEQFF; size: -; J: TRBJ2-1; D: TRBD2; V: TRBV7-3
DNA: TGTGCCAGCAGTTACTCCCAGGCGTTCTCCTACGAGCAGTACTTC; CDR3: CASSYSQAFSYEQYF; size: -; J: TRBJ2-7; D: -; V: TRBV6-5
DNA: TGTGCCAGCAGTGAACCTAGGACAGGGGCGCATGAGCAGTTCTTC; CDR3: CASSEPRTGAHEQFF; size: -; J: TRBJ2-1; D: TRBD1; V: TRBV6-1
DNA: TGTGCCAGCTCACCACGGAGCGGGAGTGGCACAGATACGCAGTATTTT; CDR3: CASSPRSGSGTDTQYF; size: -; J: TRBJ2-3; D: TRBD2; V: TRBV18
DNA: TGTGCCAGCAGTTCTGCGGGTGACTGGGAAAAACTGTTTTTT; CDR3: CASSSAGDWEKLFF; size: once; J: TRBJ1-4; D: -; V: TRBV27
DNA: TGTGCCAGCAGCACTGGACAGGGAGGTAGGGGAACAGGCTACACCTTC; CDR3: CASSTGQGGRGTGYTF; size: few; J: TRBJ1-2; D: TRBD1; V: TRBV5-4
DNA: TGTGCCTGGAGCGGGACTAGCGTTAATGAGCAGTTCTTC; CDR3: CAWSGTSVNEQFF; size: -; J: TRBJ2-1; D: TRBD2; V: TRBV30
DNA: TGTGCCAGCAGCCAGGCCAACCCCACCTATGGCTACACCTTC; CDR3: CASSQANPTYGYTF; size: -; J: TRBJ1-2; D: -; V: TRBV3-1/TRBV3-2
DNA: TGTGCCAGCACGAGGGTCTCCTACGAGCAGTACTTC; CDR3: CASTRVSYEQYF; size: -; J: TRBJ2-7; D: -; V: TRBV21-1
DNA: TGTGCCAGCAGTTTAGGGTCTAGCGGGGGGGCTGGTGAGCAGTTCTTC; CDR3: CASSLGSSGGAGEQFF; size: -; J: TRBJ2-1; D: TRBD2; V: TRBV27
DNA: TGTGCCACCCTTAGTGGAGGAAATAGCAATCAGCCCCAGCATTTT; CDR3: CATLSGGNSNQPQHF; size: few; J: TRBJ1-5; D: -; V: TRBV28
DNA: TGTGCCACACTTTATGAGGTAGCGGCCCCCCACGAGCAGTACTTC; CDR3: CATLYEVAAPHEQYF; size: -; J: TRBJ2-7; D: -; V: TRBV6-5
DNA: TGCGCCAGCAGCTTGGGAGGGACTAGCGGAGAGACCCAGTACTTC; CDR3: CASSLGGTSGETQYF; size: -; J: TRBJ2-5; D: TRBD2; V: TRBV5-1
DNA: TGTGCCAGCAGTACGGCGGGGTTTGAGAAGACCCAGTACTTC; CDR3: CASSTAGFEKTQYF; size: -; J: TRBJ2-5; D: -; V: TRBV7-8
DNA: TGTGCCAGCAGCTTGGTCGGGGGGGCCTGGGGTAACTATGGCTACACCTTC; CDR3: CASSLVGGAWGNYGYTF; size: -; J: TRBJ1-2; D: -; V: TRBV5-4
DNA: TGCGCCAGCAGCTTGGGGATACCGGGACAGGGGATGCCTCGTGGCTACACCTTC; CDR3: CASSLGIPGQGMPRGYTF; size: -; J: TRBJ1-2; D: TRBD1; V: TRBV5-1
DNA: TGTGCCAGCAGCAAGACCGCTAGCGGCTCCTACAATGAGCAGTTCTTC; CDR3: CASSKTASGSYNEQFF; size: -; J: TRBJ2-1; D: TRBD2; V: TRBV5-5
DNA: TGTGCCAGCAGGGATACAGGGGCTGGCAATCAGCCCCAGCATTTT; CDR3: CASRDTGAGNQPQHF; size: -; J: TRBJ1-5; D: TRBD1; V: TRBV6-5
DNA: TGTGCCAGCAGCTTATCAGCCGGAGGAAACACCGGGGAGCTGTTTTTT; CDR3: CASSLSAGGNTGELFF; size: -; J: TRBJ2-2; D: -; V: TRBV7-3